The next 6 T cell receptor beta chains were all read from a single sample in a study of yellow fever vaccine responses in identical twins. MiXCR, run by TCRdb on the RT-PCR reads, gives a single entry per CDR3 protein. Among tens of thousands of distinct CDR3 sequences listed, 77% were seen once. The material sequenced was T cells from blood (PBMCs), unsorted or a sorted subset (not recorded which), taken before or after yellow fever vaccination (not recorded which). These receptors originate from a woman aged 18-29 years who received the yellow fever vaccine.

J is TRBJ2-1 and V is TRBV2, with unresolved D. The CDR3 covers 16 residues. The germline V gene has CDR1 SNHLY and CDR2 FYNNEI. V dropped 3 bases and J dropped 9 bases, with 21 bases sitting between them. CDR3 protein: CASSDEVRSVGSEQFF. The CDR3 DNA sequence: TGTGCCAGCAGTGATGAGGTTCGGTCGGTAGGTTCTGAGCAGTTCTTC.

The CDR3 DNA reads as TGTGCCACCAGCAGAGAGGCACAGGATTCCTATAATTCACCCCTCCACTTT. Protein sequence: CATSREAQDSYNSPLHF. The chain uses TRBV15 and TRBJ1-6; possible D gene TRBD1, 5 bases. Germline CDR1 and CDR2: LNHNV and YYDKDF (reference sequence). Trimming cost V 0 bases and J 1 base, with 10 bases left between them. CDR3 length: 17 residues.

The chain couples TRBV29-1 to TRBJ2-7; either TRBD1 or TRBD2 may fit D (5 bases each). Per germline, CDR1 SQVTM and CDR2 ANQGSEA. The CDR3 consists of 12 residues. V was cut by 6 bases and J by 7 bases, with 16 bases left in between. The CDR3 coding sequence is TGCAGCGTGGCCGGGACCTACGGGGAGCAGTACGTC. Its translation is CSVAGTYGEQYV.

This rearrangement joins TRBV12-3 or TRBV12-4 to TRBJ2-1; maybe TRBD2 (7 bases). With 6 bases removed from V and 3 bases from J, the gap between germline ends came to 9 bases. The CDR3 extends over 13 amino acids. The CDR3, as DNA: TGTGCCAGCAGGGGAGGGGGCTACAATGAGCAGTTCTTC. It specifies CASRGGGYNEQFF.

The chain uses TRBV9 and TRBJ1-2; D uncertain. This CDR3 region has 12 residues. Trimming removed 4 bases from V and 5 bases from J, with 9 bases in between. Germline V CDR1 and CDR2: SGDLS, YYNGEE. The CDR3 loop reads CASSTSGYGYTF. The CDR3 coding sequence is TGTGCCAGCAGCACTTCAGGATATGGCTACACCTTC.

J is TRBJ2-5 and V is TRBV11-2; no clear D gene. V lost 3 bases and J lost 4, with 12 bases in between. The CDR3 extends over 14 amino acids. Per germline, CDR1 SGHAT and CDR2 FQNNGV. CDR3 DNA sequence: TGTGCCAGCAGCTTTCAAGGTGGCGTAGAGACCCAGTACTTC. It translates to CASSFQGGVETQYF.